Each of the 20 T cell receptor beta chains below was sequenced from the same sample in a study of control samples from healthy donors and cancer patients. Repertoires were generated with immunoSEQ multiplex PCR, while TCRdb's copy carries only in-frame clones and drops some. The profile shows tens of thousands of clones, 93% of them singletons. The sequenced sample was blood. Source of these receptors: a woman between 25 and 40 years old in good health.

The chain recombines TRBV4-1 with TRBJ2-2, with TRBD1 matching 8 bases. The CDR3 has 19 residues. V gave up 4 bases and J gave up 3 bases; unmatched junction bases: 16. In germline, CDR1 is MGHRA, CDR2 YSYEKL. The CDR3 region is CASSPWIGTGLGDTGELFF. CDR3 in DNA: TGCGCCAGCAGCCCCTGGATTGGGACAGGTTTGGGGGACACCGGGGAGCTGTTTTTT.

This clone was detected only once. The chain carries TRBV19 and TRBJ1-2; D is undetermined. CDR3 length: 13 residues. Germline V gene data show CDR1 as LNHDA and CDR2 as SQIVND (reference sequence). Trimming took off 6 bases at V and 1 base at J, with 9 bases between the two ends. CDR3 amino acids: CASSPHFNYGYTF. For the CDR3, the DNA is TGTGCCAGTAGCCCCCACTTTAACTATGGCTACACCTTC.

V gene TRBV19 combines with J gene TRBJ1-6, with 10 bases matching TRBD1. Germline CDR1 reads LNHDA; CDR2 reads SQIVND (reference sequence). The CDR3 runs 22 residues. V gave up 1 base and J gave up 0 bases; unmatched junction bases: 15. The DNA for the CDR3 is TGTGCCAGTAGTATAGTTTATTCCCGGGACAGGGGCAAAAGCTCCTATAATTCACCCCTCCACTTT. This gives the protein CASSIVYSRDRGKSSYNSPLHF.

This chain links TRBV19 with TRBJ1-5; perhaps TRBD1 as D (5 bases). There are 14 residues in the CDR3. Germline V CDR1 and CDR2: LNHDA, SQIVND (reference sequence). V was cut by 9 bases and J by 0 bases, with 12 bases left in between. The CDR3 region is CASWGLYSNQPQHF. DNA of the CDR3: TGTGCCAGCTGGGGACTCTATAGCAATCAGCCCCAGCATTTT.

This chain joins TRBV7-9 and TRBJ2-5; TRBD1 matches 7 bases. V was clipped by 5 bases and J by 5 bases; unmatched bases: 11. Germline V gene lookup returns CDR1 SEHNR and CDR2 FQNEAQ (reference sequence). This CDR3 is built from 15 residues. The DNA of the CDR3 is TGTGCCAGCAGCCGAGGGACAGAAAGTCCGGAGACCCAGTACTTC. It is translated as CASSRGTESPETQYF.

The chain couples TRBV7-8 to TRBJ1-1, with D unclear. The CDR3 extends over 15 amino acids. Germline values: CDR1 SGHVS, CDR2 FQNEAQ. V was shortened by 1 base and J by 5 bases, with 14 bases between the two germline ends. The CDR3 DNA follows: TGTGCCAGCAGCTTAGTTCCCGGGTCACGTACTGAAGCTTTCTTT. This gives the protein CASSLVPGSRTEAFF.

This chain links TRBV7-9 with TRBJ2-7; 8 bases line up with TRBD1. Germline V CDR1 and CDR2: SEHNR, FQNEAQ (reference sequence). This CDR3 has 15 amino acids. V lost 5 bases and J lost 3; bases outside the gene matches: 9. The CDR3 DNA follows: TGTGCCAGCAGCAGTACCGGGACAGGACACTACGAGCAGTACTTC. Protein: CASSSTGTGHYEQYF.

V is TRBV4-2 and J is TRBJ2-1, with 12 bases fitting TRBD2. Germline V gives CDR1 LGHNA, CDR2 YNFKEQ. After removal of 0 bases from V and 7 bases from J, the junction contained 4 bases not matched to a gene. The CDR3 contains 16 residues. Here the CDR3 DNA reads TGTGCCAGCAGCCAAGATACTAGCGGGGGGCCAAATGAGCAGTTCTTC. This sequence encodes CASSQDTSGGPNEQFF.

The rearrangement joins TRBV18 to TRBJ2-7; 11 bases fit TRBD2. Germline CDR1 is KGHSH and CDR2 is LQKENI. The length of the CDR3 is 17 residues. V lost 1 base and J lost 5; bases outside the gene matches: 10. CDR3 protein: CASSPLGSGRAGHEQYF. The CDR3 DNA is TGTGCCAGCTCACCACTGGGTAGCGGGAGGGCAGGCCACGAGCAGTACTTC.

Concerning this clone: Other DNA sequences in this specimen translate into the identical CDR3. The chain couples TRBV30 to TRBJ1-1; 9 nucleotides agree with TRBD1. This CDR3 spans 13 amino acids. In germline, CDR1 is GTSNPN, CDR2 SVGIG (reference sequence). Unmatched junction bases numbered 2, after V lost 3 bases and J lost 3 bases. The CDR3 reads CAWSDRGYTEAFF. In DNA form, the CDR3 reads TGTGCCTGGAGCGACAGGGGGTACACTGAAGCTTTCTTT. Using reference TRBV30 and TRBJ1-1 for the parts outside the CDR3, the full variable domain is SQTIHQWPATLVQPVGSPLSLECTVEGTSNPNLYWYRQAAGRGLQLLFYSVGIGQISSEVPQNLSASRPQDRQFILSSKKLLLSDSGFYLCAWSDRGYTEAFFGQGTRLTVV.

V and J are TRBV11-2 and TRBJ2-1; 7 bases are a match to TRBD2. Germline CDR1 SGHAT, CDR2 FQNNGV. The CDR3 is made up of 18 amino acids. Trimming took 1 base from V and 6 from J; bases not matched to a gene: 15. The CDR3 loop is CASSLALVSGVIFNEQFF. CDR3 nucleotides: TGTGCCAGCAGCTTAGCGTTGGTAAGCGGGGTGATTTTCAATGAGCAGTTCTTC.

The sample holds one count of this clone. The chain joins TRBV9 to TRBJ1-5; 11 bases fit TRBD1. The germline V gene has CDR1 SGDLS and CDR2 YYNGEE. The V and J ends lost 0 bases and 8 bases, in that order; junction bases with no gene match: 4. This CDR3 comprises 15 residues. As DNA, the CDR3 is TGTGCCAGCAGCGTAGCCGGGACAGGGGGTGAGCCCCAGCATTTT. Protein product: CASSVAGTGGEPQHF. Full variable domain (remainder filled in from reference TRBV9 and TRBJ1-5): DSGVTQTPKHLITATGQRVTLRCSPRSGDLSVYWYQQSLDQGLQFLIQYYNGEERAKGNILERFSAQQFPDLHSELNLSSLELGDSALYFCASSVAGTGGEPQHFGDGTRLSIL.

This rearrangement joins TRBV25-1 to TRBJ2-4; the D is unclear. CDR3 size: 12 residues. Germline V gives CDR1 MGHDK, CDR2 SYGVNS. Trimming pared 8 bases from V and 3 bases from J, leaving 8 bases between. CDR3: CASWPRKNIQYF. CDR3 in DNA: TGTGCCAGCTGGCCCCGCAAAAACATTCAGTACTTC. The full variable domain, completed using reference TRBV25-1 and TRBJ2-4, is EADIYQTPRYLVIGTGKKITLECSQTMGHDKMYWYQQDPGMELHLIHYSYGVNSTEKGDLSSESTVSRIRTEHFPLTLESARPSHTSQYLCASWPRKNIQYFGAGTRLSVL.

The chain is built from TRBV7-3 and TRBJ2-2; the match to TRBD1 covers 7 bases. CDR1 and CDR2 from the germline V gene are SGHTA and FQGTGA. This CDR3 comprises 15 residues. The junction had 1 base not matched to a gene; V was cut back by 3 bases and J by 0 bases. CDR3 sequence: CASSLTGTNTGELFF. The DNA for the CDR3 is TGTGCCAGCAGCTTGACAGGGACGAACACCGGGGAGCTGTTTTTT.

This rearrangement joins TRBV3-1 (or the pseudogene TRBV3-2) to TRBJ1-5; 11 nucleotides match TRBD1. Germline CDR1 reads LGHDT; CDR2 reads YNNKEL (reference sequence). There are 15 residues in the CDR3. The junction had 8 bases not matched to a gene; V was cut back by 4 bases and J by 9 bases. CDR3 nucleotide sequence: TGTGCCAGCAGCCCGGGACAGGGGGGGCCTCCGCCCCAGCATTTT. Translating it yields CASSPGQGGPPPQHF.

The genes are TRBV28 and TRBJ1-1; maybe TRBD1 (5 bases). CDR1 is MDHEN and CDR2 is SYDVKM in the germline V gene. The CDR3 is 15 residues long. V lost 6 bases to trimming and J lost 4 bases, with 18 bases between them. CDR3 DNA: TGTGCCAGCAGGCAGACTCAGGGTTGGAGCACTGAAGCTTTCTTT. This sequence encodes CASRQTQGWSTEAFF. Looking up the rest from reference TRBV28 and TRBJ1-1 gives the full variable domain: DVKVTQSSRYLVKRTGEKVFLECVQDMDHENMFWYRQDPGLGLRLIYFSYDVKMKEKGDIPEGYSVSREKKERFSLILESASTNQTSMYLCASRQTQGWSTEAFFGQGTRLTVV.

The chain joins TRBV21-1 to TRBJ1-3; TRBD1, as called in the table, went unchecked against the DNA. TRBV21-1 is termed a pseudogene. The CDR3 is 13 amino acids. Written as DNA, the CDR3 is TGTGCCAGCAGCAAAAGTCAGGGGAACACCATATATTTT. Translated: CASSKSQGNTIYF.

The V gene is TRBV7-9, the J gene TRBJ2-1; maybe TRBD2 (6 bases). This CDR3 has 19 residues. V dropped 5 bases and J dropped 2 bases, with 25 bases sitting between them. CDR1 is SEHNR, CDR2 FQNEAQ, per germline (reference sequence). The CDR3 DNA follows: TGTGCCAGCAGCCCCCCGGGACTTAGAGGGCCTCTAGCCTACAATGAGCAGTTCTTC. Its translation is CASSPPGLRGPLAYNEQFF.

This sequence joins TRBV4-2 and TRBJ1-2; D might be TRBD1 (5 bases). With 1 base removed from V and 4 bases from J, the gap between germline ends came to 10 bases. The CDR3 is 14 residues long. CDR1 and CDR2 (germline): LGHNA, YNFKEQ. The CDR3 coding sequence is TGTGCCAGCAGCCAAGGCGACAGAGCCTATGGCTACACCTTC. Its translation is CASSQGDRAYGYTF.

The chain links TRBV11-2 to TRBJ2-2; 10 bases line up with TRBD2. CDR3 size: 16 residues. The V and J ends lost 3 bases and 1 base, in that order; junction bases with no gene match: 2. The V gene's germline CDR1 is SGHAT and CDR2 FQNNGV. The CDR3 here is CASSFSSGGNTGELFF. In DNA form, the CDR3 reads TGTGCCAGCAGCTTTTCTAGCGGGGGGAACACCGGGGAGCTGTTTTTT.